The 20 T cell receptor beta chains presented below share a single source sample, sequenced in a study of Ad26.COV2.S vaccination and SARS-CoV-2 variants. TCRdb's copy holds only in-frame clones and misses some; the assay was immunoSEQ multiplex PCR. The repertoire includes roughly 700,000 clones, roughly 90% of them detected once, and nearly 1.5% sits in the top ten. Treatment reported: around 19 received Ad26.COV2.S at low or high dose, single or two shots; 5 received placebo; per-sample allocation not given. Material that was analyzed had been drawn on day 63 after the first vaccine or placebo injection. The sample here was peripheral blood, taken in a trial of Ad26.COV2.S vaccine versus placebo. These receptors were obtained from a person aged 18-60 years who received the Ad26.COV2.S COVID-19 vaccine or a placebo.

The chain employs TRBV4-2 and TRBJ2-5; 10 bases map to TRBD2. The ends lost 1 base at V and 4 bases at J; junction bases unmatched: 6. Germline-derived CDR1 and CDR2 are LGHNA and YNFKEQ. The CDR3 is 16 residues long. The CDR3 loop is CASSQVLAGARETQYF. The DNA for the CDR3 is TGTGCCAGCAGCCAAGTCCTAGCGGGGGCGCGAGAGACCCAGTACTTC.

The chain uses TRBV4-2 and TRBJ2-7; perhaps TRBD2 as D (5 bases). V was shortened by 0 bases and J by 0 bases, with 12 bases between the two germline ends. Germline V CDR1 and CDR2: LGHNA, YNFKEQ. This CDR3 is 16 amino acids long. The CDR3 protein is CASSQDAGLSSYEQYF. For the CDR3, the DNA is TGTGCCAGCAGCCAAGATGCCGGACTTAGCTCCTACGAGCAGTACTTC.

Only a few counts were recorded for this clone. The V call is TRBV19, the J call TRBJ1-3; 7 positions match TRBD1. CDR3 length: 16 residues. Germline trimming cut 6 bases from V and 4 bases from J; bases unmatched to any gene: 12. CDR1 and CDR2 (germline): LNHDA, SQIVND (reference sequence). Here the CDR3 reads CASSRVGQARGNTIYF. The CDR3 region has the DNA TGTGCCAGTAGCAGAGTTGGACAGGCGAGAGGAAACACCATATATTTT. The full variable domain, rest sourced from reference TRBV19 and TRBJ1-3, is DGGITQSPKYLFRKEGQNVTLSCEQNLNHDAMYWYRQDPGQGLRLIYYSQIVNDFQKGDIAEGYSVSREKKESFPLTVTSAQKNPTAFYLCASSRVGQARGNTIYFGEGSWLTVV.

The chain uses TRBV5-4 and TRBJ2-7; 8 positions agree with TRBD1. The CDR3 spans 16 residues. CDR1 is SGHNT and CDR2 is YYREEE in the germline V gene (reference sequence). After removal of 0 bases from V and 1 base from J, the junction contained 6 bases not matched to a gene. In DNA form, the CDR3 reads TGTGCCAGCAGCTTGGGCCAGGGGGCTTTTTCCTACGAGCAGTACTTC. It is translated as CASSLGQGAFSYEQYF. Complete variable domain (other parts from reference TRBV5-4 and TRBJ2-7): ETGVTQSPTHLIKTRGQQVTLRCSSQSGHNTVSWYQQALGQGPQFIFQYYREEENGRGNFPPRFSGLQFPNYSSELNVNALELDDSALYLCASSLGQGAFSYEQYFGPGTRLTVT.

This clone appeared once. The chain carries TRBV7-9 and TRBJ1-2; the match to TRBD1 covers 7 bases. V lost 0 bases and J lost 3; bases outside the gene matches: 7. This CDR3 comprises 16 residues. Germline V gene sequence: CDR1 SEHNR, CDR2 FQNEAQ (reference sequence). The CDR3 nucleotides read TGTGCCAGCAGCTTAGCGGGGACAGCGATCTACTATGGCTACACCTTC. Translating gives CASSLAGTAIYYGYTF.

This sequence joins TRBV3-1 (or the pseudogene TRBV3-2) and TRBJ2-1; the match to TRBD2 covers 13 bases. The CDR3 covers 16 residues. Per the germline V gene, CDR1 is LGHDT and CDR2 is YNNKEL (reference sequence). V dropped 4 bases and J dropped 3; count of bases not matched to a gene: 3. The CDR3 reads CASSLRTSGSYNEQFF. CDR3 DNA: TGTGCCAGCAGCCTACGGACTAGCGGGAGCTACAATGAGCAGTTCTTC.

The V and J genes are TRBV24-1 and TRBJ1-2; D is possibly TRBD1 (5 bases). Germline lookup yields CDR1 KGHDR and CDR2 SFDVKD. Trimming removed 3 bases at V and 2 bases at J, with 12 bases between. The CDR3 is made up of 15 amino acids. This chain's CDR3 is CATSDPQGSNYGYTF. CDR3 DNA: TGTGCCACCAGTGATCCCCAGGGATCAAACTATGGCTACACCTTC.

The chain couples TRBV6-5 to TRBJ2-7, with D possibly matching TRBD1 (5 bases). CDR3 size: 15 residues. Per germline, CDR1 MNHEY and CDR2 SVGAGI. Trimming took 0 bases from V and 2 from J, leaving 11 bases between them. The CDR3 is CASSYSNIGAYEQYF. In nucleotides, the CDR3 is TGTGCCAGCAGTTACTCGAATATAGGGGCCTACGAGCAGTACTTC.

The chain joins TRBV6-5 to TRBJ1-2, with TRBD1 as a possible D gene (5 bases). The germline V gene has CDR1 MNHEY and CDR2 SVGAGI. The V end lost 6 bases, the J end lost 4 bases, and 12 bases lay between the germline ends. The CDR3 loop spans 13 amino acids. The CDR3, as DNA: TGTGCCAGCAGCAGGGATTCAGGCTATGGCTACACCTTC. It is translated as CASSRDSGYGYTF.

This clone was seen once. The genes are TRBV7-2 and TRBJ2-7; tentative D call: TRBD2 (5 bases). Germline loops: CDR1 SGHTA, CDR2 FQGNSA. V was trimmed by 2 bases and J by 3 bases, leaving 14 bases between them. The CDR3 totals 15 residues. This chain's CDR3 is CASSLRAPGDYEQYF. For the CDR3, the DNA is TGTGCCAGCAGCTTAAGGGCTCCCGGGGACTACGAGCAGTACTTC.

This clone was detected only a few times. The rearrangement joins TRBV5-4 to TRBJ1-1; D gene uncertain. V lost 0 bases, J lost 3 bases, and 6 bases lay in between. Germline assignment: CDR1 SGHNT and CDR2 YYREEE (reference sequence). The CDR3 is 13 residues long. The chain's CDR3 is CASSLVGYTEAFF. The CDR3, as DNA: TGTGCCAGCAGCTTGGTAGGGTACACTGAAGCTTTCTTT.

This clone was picked up a small number of times. The rearrangement links TRBV11-1 to TRBJ2-2, with unresolved D. Germline values: CDR1 SGHAT, CDR2 FQDESV (reference sequence). This CDR3 spans 12 amino acids. V was cut by 5 bases and J by 1 base, with 2 bases left in between. The CDR3 region is CASSQNTGELFF. The CDR3 DNA sequence: TGTGCCAGCAGCCAGAACACCGGGGAGCTGTTTTTT.

The CDR3 here is CASSLGPGSNQPQHF. CDR3 in DNA: TGCGCCAGCAGCTTAGGTCCGGGTAGCAATCAGCCCCAGCATTTT. The chain uses TRBV5-1 and TRBJ1-5; D remains unclear. Deletions cut 2 bases from V and 0 bases from J, with 9 bases between. Germline CDR1 SGHRS, CDR2 YFSETQ. The CDR3 is 15 amino acids. Combining the CDR3 with reference TRBV5-1 and TRBJ1-5 gives the whole variable domain KAGVTQTPRYLIKTRGQQVTLSCSPISGHRSVSWYQQTPGQGLQFLFEYFSETQRNKGNFPGRFSGRQFSNSRSEMNVSTLELGDSALYLCASSLGPGSNQPQHFGDGTRLSIL.

The rearrangement uses TRBV7-8 and TRBJ2-1, with 9 bases matching TRBD2. CDR3 size: 15 residues. Germline trimming cut 5 bases from V and 5 bases from J; bases unmatched to any gene: 7. Germline loops: CDR1 SGHVS, CDR2 FQNEAQ. For the CDR3, the DNA is TGTGCCAGCAGCCTTAGCGGGAGAGGGAACAATGAGCAGTTCTTC. This codes for CASSLSGRGNNEQFF.

The chain has TRBV9 and TRBJ2-1; 9 bases line up with TRBD2. Per the germline V gene, CDR1 is SGDLS and CDR2 is YYNGEE. Trimming removed 1 base from V and 7 bases from J; junction bases left unmatched: 9. The CDR3 extends over 16 amino acids. The CDR3 DNA reads TGTGCCAGCAGCGTAAGGGGTAGCGGGAGTGAAAATGAGCAGTTCTTC. Protein: CASSVRGSGSENEQFF.

The genes are TRBV4-2 and TRBJ1-5; no clear D. The germline CDR1 and CDR2 sequences are LGHNA and YNFKEQ. V was clipped by 0 bases and J by 3 bases, with 12 bases between them. The CDR3 totals 16 residues. The CDR3, as DNA: TGTGCCAGCAGCCAAGATCCCGACGGTTCCAATCAGCCCCAGCATTTT. Translating it yields CASSQDPDGSNQPQHF.

The chain joins TRBV4-2 to TRBJ1-2, with D unclear. CDR3 length: 14 residues. CDR1 is LGHNA, CDR2 YNFKEQ, per germline. V was shortened by 2 bases and J by 3 bases, with 10 bases between the two germline ends. The CDR3 loop reads CASSQIELYYGYTF. DNA of the CDR3: TGTGCCAGCAGCCAAATTGAGCTCTACTATGGCTACACCTTC.

The chain uses TRBV20-1 and TRBJ2-7; D remains unclear. Looked up from germline, CDR1 is DFQATT and CDR2 is SNEGSKA (reference sequence). Deletions cut 2 bases from V and 3 bases from J, with 5 bases between. The length of the CDR3 is 11 residues. The CDR3 nucleotides read TGCAGTGCTAGATACGACTACGAGCAGTACTTC. Protein product: CSARYDYEQYF.

This clone has a single count. The chain uses TRBV10-3 and TRBJ2-7; no firm D call. V gave up 8 bases and J gave up 0 bases, with 8 bases separating them. The germline gives CDR1 ENHRY, CDR2 SYGVKD. This CDR3 is 12 amino acids long. CDR3 residues: CAIGQASYEQYF. The CDR3 coding sequence is TGTGCCATCGGGCAGGCCTCCTACGAGCAGTACTTC.

CDR3 coding DNA: TGTGCCAGCATCCTGTGGGGGCCCGGGGAGCTGTTTTTT. The encoded protein is CASILWGPGELFF. The chain recombines TRBV12-3 or TRBV12-4 with TRBJ2-2; possibly TRBD1 for D (6 bases). This CDR3 spans 13 amino acids. Trimming left V 7 bases short and J 6 bases short, with 12 bases between.